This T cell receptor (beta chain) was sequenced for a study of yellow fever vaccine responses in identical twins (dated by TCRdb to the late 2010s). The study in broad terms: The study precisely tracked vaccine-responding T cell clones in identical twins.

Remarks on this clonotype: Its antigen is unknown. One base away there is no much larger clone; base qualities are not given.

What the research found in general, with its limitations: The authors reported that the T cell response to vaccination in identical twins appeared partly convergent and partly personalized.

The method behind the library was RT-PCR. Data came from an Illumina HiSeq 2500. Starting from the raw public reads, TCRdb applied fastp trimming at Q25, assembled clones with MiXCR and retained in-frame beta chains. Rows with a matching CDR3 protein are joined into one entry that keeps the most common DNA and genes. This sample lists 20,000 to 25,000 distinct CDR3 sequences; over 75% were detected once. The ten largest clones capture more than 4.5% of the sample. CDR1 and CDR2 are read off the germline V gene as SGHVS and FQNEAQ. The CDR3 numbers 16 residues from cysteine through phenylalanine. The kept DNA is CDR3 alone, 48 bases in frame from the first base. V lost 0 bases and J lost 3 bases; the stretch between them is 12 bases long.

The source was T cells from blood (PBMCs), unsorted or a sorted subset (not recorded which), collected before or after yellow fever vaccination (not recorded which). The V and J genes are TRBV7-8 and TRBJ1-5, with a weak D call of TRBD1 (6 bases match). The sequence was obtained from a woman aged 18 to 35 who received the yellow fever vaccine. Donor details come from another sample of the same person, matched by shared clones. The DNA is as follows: TGTGCCAGCAGCTTAGCGGGACGGGGGCCCAATCAGCCCCAGCATTTT. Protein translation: CASSLAGRGPNQPQHF.